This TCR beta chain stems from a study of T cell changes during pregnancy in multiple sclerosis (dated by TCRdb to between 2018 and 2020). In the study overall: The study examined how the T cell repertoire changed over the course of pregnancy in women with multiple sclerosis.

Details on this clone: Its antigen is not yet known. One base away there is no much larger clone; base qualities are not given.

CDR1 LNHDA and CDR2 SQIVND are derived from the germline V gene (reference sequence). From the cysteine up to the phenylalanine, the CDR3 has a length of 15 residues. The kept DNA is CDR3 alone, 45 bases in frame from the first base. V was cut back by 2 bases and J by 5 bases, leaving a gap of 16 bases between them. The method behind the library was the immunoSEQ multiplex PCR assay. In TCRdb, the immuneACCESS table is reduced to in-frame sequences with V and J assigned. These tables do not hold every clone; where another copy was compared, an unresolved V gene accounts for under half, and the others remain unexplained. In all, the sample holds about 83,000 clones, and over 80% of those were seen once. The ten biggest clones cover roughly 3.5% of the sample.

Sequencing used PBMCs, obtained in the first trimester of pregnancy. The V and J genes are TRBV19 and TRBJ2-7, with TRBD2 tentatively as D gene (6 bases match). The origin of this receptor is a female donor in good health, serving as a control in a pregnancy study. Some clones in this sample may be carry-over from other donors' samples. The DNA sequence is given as TGTGCCAGTAGTATATTAGCCGGGGGAAGGGACGAGCAGTACTTC. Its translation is CASSILAGGRDEQYF.